The rows below give T cell receptor beta chains drawn from one sample of a study of blood T cell repertoires in COVID-19. The protocol was immunoSEQ multiplex PCR, while the TCRdb copy is restricted to in-frame clones and leaves out a portion. The sample has some 390,000 clones, approximately 89% seen once. The sample was PBMCs or T cells enriched from blood (not recorded which). These receptors came from a woman in her 30s who had recovered from COVID-19. Both conserved end residues are part of each CDR3. D genes are given only for firm matches. Only some rows state a clone size, as once, few, many or a class for expanded clones.

CDR3	DNA	size	V	J	D
CASSKAGQETQYF	TGCGCCAGCAGTAAGGCAGGCCAAGAGACCCAGTACTTC	NA	TRBV10-1	TRBJ2-5	NA
CSASSQSGSATNEKLFF	TGCAGTGCTAGTTCGCAGTCGGGGAGCGCAACTAATGAAAAACTGTTTTTT	NA	TRBV20-1	TRBJ1-4	NA
CASSSRRGRSQETQYF	TGTGCCAGCAGCTCTCGCCGGGGAAGGAGTCAAGAGACCCAGTACTTC	NA	TRBV5-4	TRBJ2-5	NA
CASSQVSGAEAFF	TGTGCCAGCAGCCAAGTTTCAGGGGCTGAAGCTTTCTTT	NA	TRBV3-1/TRBV3-2	TRBJ1-1	NA
CASSLVGDQAFF	TGTGCCAGCAGTTTAGTGGGAGATCAAGCTTTCTTT	NA	TRBV12-3/TRBV12-4	TRBJ1-1	NA
CASSQTGYTEAFF	TGTGCCAGCAGCCAGACAGGATACACTGAAGCTTTCTTT	NA	TRBV5-6	TRBJ1-1	NA
CASSFERPHSYNEQFF	TGTGCCAGCAGTTTTGAGAGGCCACACTCCTACAATGAGCAGTTCTTC	NA	TRBV28	TRBJ2-1	NA
CSASGGLADEQFF	TGCAGTGCTAGTGGAGGACTAGCGGATGAGCAGTTCTTC	NA	TRBV20-1	TRBJ2-1	TRBD2
CASSNRLAGGFFPDTQYF	TGTGCCAGCAGTAACCGACTAGCGGGGGGGTTTTTCCCAGATACGCAGTATTTT	NA	TRBV27	TRBJ2-3	TRBD2
CASSWATGGREQYF	TGTGCCAGCAGCTGGGCGACAGGGGGTCGCGAGCAGTACTTC	few	TRBV5-5	TRBJ2-7	TRBD1
CAISESYRGAYNSPLHF	TGTGCCATCAGTGAGTCCTACAGGGGCGCGTATAATTCACCCCTCCACTTT	NA	TRBV10-3	TRBJ1-6	TRBD1
CASSFSGGTYNEQFF	TGTGCCAGCAGCTTTAGCGGGGGAACCTACAATGAGCAGTTCTTC	NA	TRBV7-3	TRBJ2-1	TRBD2
CASSPGTGEETQYF	TGTGCCAGCAGCCCCGGGACAGGGGAAGAGACCCAGTACTTC	once	TRBV7-3	TRBJ2-5	TRBD1
CASSRYGQDRYGYTF	TGTGCCAGCAGCCGATATGGACAAGACCGATATGGCTACACCTTC	few	TRBV6-4	TRBJ1-2	NA
CASASGTTEAFF	TGTGCCAGTGCATCGGGAACAACTGAAGCTTTCTTT	NA	TRBV19	TRBJ1-1	NA
CASSPRTSTETQYF	TGTGCCAGCTCACCCCGGACTAGCACGGAGACCCAGTACTTC	NA	TRBV18	TRBJ2-5	TRBD2
CASSQEADRGREQYF	TGCGCCAGCAGCCAAGAAGCCGACAGGGGGCGCGAGCAGTACTTC	many	TRBV4-1	TRBJ2-7	TRBD1
CASSLGASIITEAFF	TGCGCCAGCAGCTTAGGGGCGTCAATTATAACTGAAGCTTTCTTT	NA	TRBV5-1	TRBJ1-1	NA
CAWRDRGSSYEQYF	TGTGCCTGGAGGGACAGGGGAAGTTCCTACGAGCAGTACTTC	NA	TRBV30	TRBJ2-7	TRBD1
CATSTVKQGLNTEAFF	TGTGCCACCAGCACGGTAAAACAGGGACTGAACACTGAAGCTTTCTTT	NA	TRBV15	TRBJ1-1	NA
CASSLLYRDRGYNEQFF	TGTGCCAGCAGCTTACTATACCGGGACAGGGGCTACAATGAGCAGTTCTTC	NA	TRBV7-3	TRBJ2-1	TRBD1
CASRPDSSLAYEQYF	TGTGCCAGCAGACCCGACAGCTCGTTAGCCTACGAGCAGTACTTC	NA	TRBV6-6	TRBJ2-7	NA
CSASGAVEQKGPQETQYF	TGCAGTGCTAGTGGAGCAGTTGAACAGAAGGGGCCGCAAGAGACCCAGTACTTC	NA	TRBV20-1	TRBJ2-5	NA
CASSLYSTGGNGNTIYF	TGTGCCAGCAGCTTATACTCGACAGGGGGAAATGGAAACACCATATATTTT	NA	TRBV11-2	TRBJ1-3	TRBD1
CASSPTGGPTSTDTQYF	TGTGCCAGCAGCCCAACGGGGGGCCCTACTAGCACAGATACGCAGTATTTT	NA	TRBV3-1/TRBV3-2	TRBJ2-3	NA
CASSPGLAGDYEQYF	TGTGCCAGCAGCCCAGGACTAGCGGGTGACTACGAGCAGTACTTC	NA	TRBV7-8	TRBJ2-7	TRBD2
CASSRGQNQPQHF	TGTGCCAGTAGTAGAGGACAGAATCAGCCCCAGCATTTT	NA	TRBV19	TRBJ1-5	NA
CASSLDPGTSGALGDTQYF	TGTGCCAGCAGCTTAGATCCCGGGACTAGCGGGGCCTTGGGAGATACGCAGTATTTT	NA	TRBV11-2	TRBJ2-3	TRBD2
CASSLENSLRSGNTIYF	TGCGCCAGCAGCTTGGAAAACAGCCTCCGCTCTGGAAACACCATATATTTT	NA	TRBV5-1	TRBJ1-3	NA
CASSQDRGAGVSWSPLHF	TGTGCCAGCAGCCAAGATCGGGGGGCAGGGGTTAGTTGGTCACCCCTCCACTTT	NA	TRBV4-2	TRBJ1-6	NA
CASSETGSNSYEQYF	TGTGCCAGCAGTGAAACAGGGAGTAACTCCTACGAGCAGTACTTC	NA	TRBV2	TRBJ2-7	NA
CASSQGTGRWQETQYF	TGTGCCAGCAGCCAGGGGACAGGGCGTTGGCAAGAGACCCAGTACTTC	NA	TRBV7-6	TRBJ2-5	TRBD1
CASSYSSNPYNEQFF	TGTGCCAGCAGTTACTCATCAAATCCCTACAATGAGCAGTTCTTC	NA	TRBV6-5	TRBJ2-1	NA
CASSLAGGGTEAFF	TGTGCCAGCAGCTTAGCAGGTGGCGGCACTGAAGCTTTCTTT	once	TRBV7-9	TRBJ1-1	NA
CASSPGFGNTIYF	TGTGCCAGCAGCCCGGGGTTTGGAAACACCATATATTTT	NA	TRBV7-8	TRBJ1-3	NA
CASRTGGAYNEQFF	TGTGCCAGCAGAACAGGGGGCGCCTACAATGAGCAGTTCTTC	NA	TRBV27	TRBJ2-1	TRBD1
CASSRNRGPNSGNTIYF	TGTGCCAGCAGTCGGAACAGGGGTCCTAACTCTGGAAACACCATATATTTT	NA	TRBV6-2/TRBV6-3	TRBJ1-3	TRBD1
CASSLGTDNEKLFF	TGTGCCAGCAGCCTCGGGACAGATAATGAAAAACTGTTTTTT	NA	TRBV14	TRBJ1-4	TRBD1
CASSYASSGNTIYF	TGTGCCAGCAGTTACGCCAGCTCTGGAAACACCATATATTTT	NA	TRBV6-5	TRBJ1-3	NA
CASSPREGRNYGYTF	TGTGCCAGCAGCCCCCGGGAGGGTCGGAACTATGGCTACACCTTC	NA	TRBV5-8	TRBJ1-2	NA
CSVVGGEGQTGANVLTF	TGCAGCGTTGTAGGGGGCGAAGGCCAAACTGGGGCCAACGTCCTGACTTTC	NA	TRBV29-1	TRBJ2-6	TRBD1
CASSLDPSGNEQFF	TGTGCCAGCAGCTTAGATCCCTCGGGGAATGAGCAGTTCTTC	NA	TRBV11-2	TRBJ2-1	NA
CSATTGNTIYF	TGCAGTGCTACCACTGGAAACACCATATATTTT	NA	TRBV20-1	TRBJ1-3	NA
CASRGRSRAGQPQHF	TGTGCCAGCAGGGGTCGAAGCAGGGCAGGCCAGCCCCAGCATTTT	NA	TRBV2	TRBJ1-5	NA
CAWSRVSGGTQYF	TGTGCCTGGAGTCGAGTGTCGGGTGGGACCCAGTACTTC	NA	TRBV30	TRBJ2-5	NA